This T cell receptor beta chain was sequenced in a study of T cells after yellow fever vaccination. Study-level points and caveats: Clones from primary vaccination mostly reappeared after the booster (around 96% CD4, around 90% CD8). Abundant contaminating clonotypes from the bulk population could appear in FACS-sorted repertoires.

TCRdb used MiXCR to reprocess the 5' RACE reads, holding one entry per CDR3 protein. The sample carries approximately 330,000 distinct CDR3 sequences, approximately 12% recorded once. Germline trimming cut 6 bases from V and 0 bases from J; bases unmatched to any gene: 11. Germline assignment: CDR1 KGHSY and CDR2 FQNENV. The CDR3 is 18 amino acids. On this clonotype itself: Its target is unknown.

The chain couples TRBV16 to TRBJ1-5; 10 nucleotides align to TRBD1. The sequencing here drew on CD4+ T cells sorted from PBMCs, taken 15 days after the yellow fever booster vaccination. This clonotype was sampled from a man in his late teens or twenties who received the YFV17D yellow fever vaccine. The CDR3 region has the DNA TGTGCCAGCAGTCGACAGGGGGCTCAATCGAATAGCAATCAGCCCCAGCATTTT. This gives the protein CASSRQGAQSNSNQPQHF.